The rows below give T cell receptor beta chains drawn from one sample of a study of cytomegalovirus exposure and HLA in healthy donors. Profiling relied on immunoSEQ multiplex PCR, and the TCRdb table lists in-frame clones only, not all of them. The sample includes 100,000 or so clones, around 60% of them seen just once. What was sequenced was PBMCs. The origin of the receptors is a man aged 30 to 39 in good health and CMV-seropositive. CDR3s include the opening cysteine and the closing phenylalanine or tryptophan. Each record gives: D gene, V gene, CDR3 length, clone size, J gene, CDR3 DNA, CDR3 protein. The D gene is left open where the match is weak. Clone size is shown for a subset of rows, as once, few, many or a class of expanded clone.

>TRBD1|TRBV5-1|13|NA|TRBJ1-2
TGCGCCAGCAGCTTGACGGCAGGGGGCGGCTACACCTTC
CASSLTAGGGYTF
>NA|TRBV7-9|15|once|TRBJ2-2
TGTTCCAGCAGCTTAGATGGCAGGGGAACCGGGGAGCTGTTTTTT
CSSSLDGRGTGELFF
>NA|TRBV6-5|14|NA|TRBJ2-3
TGTGCCAGCAGGTCTCAACAGGCCGCAGATACGCAGTATTTT
CASRSQQAADTQYF
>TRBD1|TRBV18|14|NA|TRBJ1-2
TGTGCCAGCTCGCTAGGGACAGGGCGTTTTGGCTACACCTTC
CASSLGTGRFGYTF
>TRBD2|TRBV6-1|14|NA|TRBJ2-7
TGTGCCAGCAGTTCCCGGGGGGGTATCTACGAGCAGTACTTC
CASSSRGGIYEQYF
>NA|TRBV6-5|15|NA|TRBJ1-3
TGTGCCAGCAGTTACTCGGGCAGGGGTAAAAACACCATATATTTT
CASSYSGRGKNTIYF
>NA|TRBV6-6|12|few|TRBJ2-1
TGTGCCAGCAGTTACTCGGCGGGGAAGCAGTTCTTC
CASSYSAGKQFF
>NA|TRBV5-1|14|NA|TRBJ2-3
TGCGCCAGCAGCCGGGACTCTAGCACAGATACGCAGTATTTT
CASSRDSSTDTQYF
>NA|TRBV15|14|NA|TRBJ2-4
TGTGCCACCCGGGGTCCCGAGGTTGGAAACATTCAGTACTTC
CATRGPEVGNIQYF
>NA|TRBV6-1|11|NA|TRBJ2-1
TGTGCCAGCAGTGATATCCATGAGCAGTTCTTC
CASSDIHEQFF
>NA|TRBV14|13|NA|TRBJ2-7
TGTGCCAGCAGCCGAGTCTACTGGGAGGAGCAGTACTTC
CASSRVYWEEQYF
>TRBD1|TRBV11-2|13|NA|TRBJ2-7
TGTGCCAGCAGGAGGACAGGCTCCTACGAGCAGTACTTC
CASRRTGSYEQYF
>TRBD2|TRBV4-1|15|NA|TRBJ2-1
TGCGCCAGCAGACAAGCACTAGCGGGTTCCAATGAGCAGTTCTTC
CASRQALAGSNEQFF
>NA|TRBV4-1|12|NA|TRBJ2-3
TGCGCCAGCAGCTTCCCCATGGATACGCAGTATTTT
CASSFPMDTQYF
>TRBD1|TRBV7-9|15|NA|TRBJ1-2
TGTGCCAGCAGTTCACAAGGGACAGCAAACTATGGCTACACCTTC
CASSSQGTANYGYTF
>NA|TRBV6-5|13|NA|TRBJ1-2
TGTGCCAGCAGTTACAGGGGGGGCTATGGCTACACCTTC
CASSYRGGYGYTF
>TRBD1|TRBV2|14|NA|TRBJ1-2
TGTGCCAGCAGCTGGTCGACAGGGACCGAAGGCTACACCTTC
CASSWSTGTEGYTF
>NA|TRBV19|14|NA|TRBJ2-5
TGTGCCAGTAGCCCAGGGTGGAGTTCAGAGACCCAGTACTTC
CASSPGWSSETQYF
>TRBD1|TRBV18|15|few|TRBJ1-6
TGTGCCAGCTCAACCACAGGGGCCCCTGCGCCGACCCTCCACTTT
CASSTTGAPAPTLHF
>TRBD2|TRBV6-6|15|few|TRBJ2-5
TGTGCCAGCAGGGCAGCGGGGGGTGGTTGGGAGACCCAGTACTTC
CASRAAGGGWETQYF
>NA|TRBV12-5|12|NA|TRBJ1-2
TGTGCTAGTGGTCAGGGGTTTTGGGGCTACACCTTC
CASGQGFWGYTF
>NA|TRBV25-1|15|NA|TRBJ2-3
TGTGCCAGCAGTGTCAACCCGCCGGGCACAGATACGCAGTATTTT
CASSVNPPGTDTQYF
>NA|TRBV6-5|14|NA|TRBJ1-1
TGTGCCAGCAGTCGGGGGGTAGCCGACACTGAAGCTTTCTTT
CASSRGVADTEAFF